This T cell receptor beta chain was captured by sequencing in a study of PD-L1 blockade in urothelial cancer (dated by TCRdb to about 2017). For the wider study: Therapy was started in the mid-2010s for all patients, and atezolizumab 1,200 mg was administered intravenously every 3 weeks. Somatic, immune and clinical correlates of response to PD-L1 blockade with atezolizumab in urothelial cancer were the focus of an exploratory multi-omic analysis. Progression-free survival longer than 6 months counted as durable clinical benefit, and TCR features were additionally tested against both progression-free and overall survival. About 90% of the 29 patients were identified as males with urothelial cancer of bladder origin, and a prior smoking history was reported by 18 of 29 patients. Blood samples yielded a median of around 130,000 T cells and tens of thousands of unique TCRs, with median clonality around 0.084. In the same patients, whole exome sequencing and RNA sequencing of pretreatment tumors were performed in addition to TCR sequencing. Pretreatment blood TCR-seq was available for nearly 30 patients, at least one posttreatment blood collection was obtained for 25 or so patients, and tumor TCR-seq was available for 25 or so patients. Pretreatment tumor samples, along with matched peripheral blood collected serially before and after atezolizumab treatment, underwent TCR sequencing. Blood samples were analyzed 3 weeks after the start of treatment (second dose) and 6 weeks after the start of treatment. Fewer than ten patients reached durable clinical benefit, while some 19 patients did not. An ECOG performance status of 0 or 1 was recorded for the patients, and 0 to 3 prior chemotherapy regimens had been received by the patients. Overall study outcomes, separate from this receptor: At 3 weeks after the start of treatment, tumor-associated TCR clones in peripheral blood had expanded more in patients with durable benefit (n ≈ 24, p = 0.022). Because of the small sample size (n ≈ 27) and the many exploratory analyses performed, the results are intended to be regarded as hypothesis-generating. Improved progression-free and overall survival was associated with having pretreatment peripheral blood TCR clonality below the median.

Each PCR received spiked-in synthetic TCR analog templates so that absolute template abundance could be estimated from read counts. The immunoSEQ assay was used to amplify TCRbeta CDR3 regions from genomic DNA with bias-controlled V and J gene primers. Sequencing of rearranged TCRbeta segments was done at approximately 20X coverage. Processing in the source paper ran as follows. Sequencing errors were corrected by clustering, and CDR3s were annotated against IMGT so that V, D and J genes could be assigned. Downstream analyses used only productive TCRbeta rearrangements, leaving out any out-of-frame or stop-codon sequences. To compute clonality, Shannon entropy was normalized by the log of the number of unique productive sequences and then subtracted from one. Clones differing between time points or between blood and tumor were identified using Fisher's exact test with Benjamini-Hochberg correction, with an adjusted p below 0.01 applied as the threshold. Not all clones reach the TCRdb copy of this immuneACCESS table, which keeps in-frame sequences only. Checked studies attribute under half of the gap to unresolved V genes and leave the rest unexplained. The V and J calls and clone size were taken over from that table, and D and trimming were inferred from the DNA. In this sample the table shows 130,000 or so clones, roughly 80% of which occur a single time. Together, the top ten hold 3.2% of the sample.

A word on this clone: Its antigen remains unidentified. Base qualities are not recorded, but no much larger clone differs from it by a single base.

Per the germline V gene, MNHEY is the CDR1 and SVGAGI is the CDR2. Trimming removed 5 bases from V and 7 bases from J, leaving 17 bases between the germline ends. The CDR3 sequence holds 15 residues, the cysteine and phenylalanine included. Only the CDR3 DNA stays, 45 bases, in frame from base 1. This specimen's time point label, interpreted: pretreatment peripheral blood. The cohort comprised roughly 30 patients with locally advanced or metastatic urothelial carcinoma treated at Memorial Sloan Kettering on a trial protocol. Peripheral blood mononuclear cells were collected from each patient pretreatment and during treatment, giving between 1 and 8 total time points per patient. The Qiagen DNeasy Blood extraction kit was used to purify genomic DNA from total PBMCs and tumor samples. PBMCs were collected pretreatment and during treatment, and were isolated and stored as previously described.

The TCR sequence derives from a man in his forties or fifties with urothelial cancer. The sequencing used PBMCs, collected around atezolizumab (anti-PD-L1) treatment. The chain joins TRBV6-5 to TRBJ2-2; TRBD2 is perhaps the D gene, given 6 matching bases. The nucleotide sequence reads TGTGCCAGCAGTAATACCGGGAGTCACAGCGGGGAGCTGTTTTTT. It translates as CASSNTGSHSGELFF.